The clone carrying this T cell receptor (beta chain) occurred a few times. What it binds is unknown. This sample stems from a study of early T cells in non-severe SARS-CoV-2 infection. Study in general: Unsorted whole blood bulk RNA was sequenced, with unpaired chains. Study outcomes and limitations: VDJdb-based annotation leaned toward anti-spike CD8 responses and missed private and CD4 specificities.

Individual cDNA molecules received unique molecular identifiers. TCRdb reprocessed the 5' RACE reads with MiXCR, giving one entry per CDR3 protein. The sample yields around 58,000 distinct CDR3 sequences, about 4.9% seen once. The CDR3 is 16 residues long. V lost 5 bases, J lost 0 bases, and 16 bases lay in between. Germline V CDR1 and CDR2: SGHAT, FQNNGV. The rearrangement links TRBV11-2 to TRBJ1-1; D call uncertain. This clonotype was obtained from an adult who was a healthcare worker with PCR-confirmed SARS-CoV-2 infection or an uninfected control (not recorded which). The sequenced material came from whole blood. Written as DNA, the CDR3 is TGTGCCAGCAGCCTTAGATCTCGCGTTATGAACACTGAAGCTTTCTTT. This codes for CASSLRSRVMNTEAFF.